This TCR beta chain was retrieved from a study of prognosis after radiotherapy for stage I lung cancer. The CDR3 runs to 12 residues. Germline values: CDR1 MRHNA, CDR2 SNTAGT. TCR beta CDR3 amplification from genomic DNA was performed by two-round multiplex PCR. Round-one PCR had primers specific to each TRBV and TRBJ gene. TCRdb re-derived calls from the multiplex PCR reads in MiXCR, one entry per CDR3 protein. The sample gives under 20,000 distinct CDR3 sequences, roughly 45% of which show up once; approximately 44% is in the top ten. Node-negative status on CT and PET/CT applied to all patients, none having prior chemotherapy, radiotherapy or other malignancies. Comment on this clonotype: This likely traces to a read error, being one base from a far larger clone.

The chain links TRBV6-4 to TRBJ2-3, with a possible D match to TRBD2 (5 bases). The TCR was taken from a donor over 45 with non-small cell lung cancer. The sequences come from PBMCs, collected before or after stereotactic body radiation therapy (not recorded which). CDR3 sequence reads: CASSSSTDTKYF. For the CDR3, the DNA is TGTGCCAGCAGTTCTAGCACAGATACGAAGTATTTT.